The 30 T cell receptor beta chains below come from one sample, sequenced in a study of PD-L1 blockade in urothelial cancer. TCRdb's table, derived via immunoSEQ multiplex PCR, lists solely in-frame clones and lacks some. The sample includes 85,000 to 130,000 clones, about 90% seen only once; the top ten take around 0.9%. Source: PBMCs, taken around atezolizumab (anti-PD-L1) treatment. Source of these receptors: a woman of 80 years or more with urothelial cancer.

The V and J genes are TRBV6-1 and TRBJ2-1; 14 bases fit TRBD2. In germline, CDR1 is MNHNS, CDR2 SASEGT. There are 17 residues in the CDR3. V was pared by 4 bases and J by 10 bases, with 12 bases of the junction left unmatched. The CDR3 loop is CASSALPGLAGEGEQFF. CDR3 DNA: TGTGCCAGCAGTGCACTCCCGGGACTAGCGGGAGAGGGGGAGCAGTTCTTC.

The genes are TRBV28 and TRBJ2-7; TRBD1 might be the D (5 bases). The V and J ends lost 5 bases and 3 bases respectively, with 20 bases between them. Germline V gene sequence: CDR1 MDHEN, CDR2 SYDVKM. The CDR3 has 16 residues. CDR3: CASSPRDQGIVYEQYF. The CDR3 DNA reads as TGTGCCAGCAGTCCAAGGGATCAGGGAATTGTCTACGAGCAGTACTTC.

This chain links TRBV2 with TRBJ1-2; TRBD1 might be the D (6 bases). Germline V gene lookup returns CDR1 SNHLY and CDR2 FYNNEI. Trimming shortened V by 4 bases and J by 1 base, and 10 bases separated the two germline ends. The length of the CDR3 is 14 residues. CDR3 sequence reads: CASSGTAVNYGYTF. The DNA for the CDR3 is TGTGCCAGCAGTGGGACAGCAGTTAACTATGGCTACACCTTC.

The genes are TRBV14 and TRBJ2-3; D ambiguous. CDR3 length: 18 amino acids. The V and J ends lost 4 bases and 0 bases respectively, with 20 bases between them. From germline, CDR1 is SGHDN and CDR2 FVKESK. The CDR3 loop reads CASSPGARQYLSTDTQYF. CDR3 in DNA: TGTGCCAGCAGCCCGGGTGCTCGGCAGTACCTTAGCACAGATACGCAGTATTTT.

This clone appeared once. CDR3 in amino acids: CASSWGQANNEQFF. The CDR3 nucleotides are TGTGCCAGCAGTTGGGGACAGGCCAACAATGAGCAGTTCTTC. V gene TRBV7-6 combines with J gene TRBJ2-1; 8 bases fit TRBD1. The J segment lost 5 bases and the V segment lost 6 bases, leaving 6 bases of the junction unmatched. This CDR3 region has 14 residues. The germline gives CDR1 SGHVS, CDR2 FNYEAQ.

This clone was seen once. The chain is built from TRBV7-2 and TRBJ2-3; 10 bases match TRBD1. Germline loops: CDR1 SGHTA, CDR2 FQGNSA. The ends lost 0 bases at V and 4 bases at J; junction bases unmatched: 4. The CDR3 has 16 amino acids. CDR3 sequence: CASSLAGTGASDTQYF. The CDR3 coding sequence is TGTGCCAGCAGCTTAGCGGGGACAGGGGCATCAGATACGCAGTATTTT.

The chain uses TRBV7-3 and TRBJ1-1; 8 positions match TRBD1. With 3 bases clipped from V and 5 bases from J, the junction kept 5 bases outside the gene matches. CDR1 and CDR2 from the germline V gene are SGHTA and FQGTGA. The CDR3 has 14 residues. CDR3 nucleotide sequence: TGTGCCAGCAGCTTCGGGACAGGAAATACTGAAGCTTTCTTT. Protein product: CASSFGTGNTEAFF.

The gene calls are TRBV5-4 and TRBJ2-7; 9 bases line up with TRBD1. Germline CDR1 is SGHNT and CDR2 is YYREEE (reference sequence). Trimming at V came to 0 bases and at J to 1 base, leaving 5 bases not matched to a gene. The CDR3 extends over 16 amino acids. The CDR3 sequence is CASSLGRDRVSYEQYF. As DNA, the CDR3 is TGTGCCAGCAGCTTGGGACGGGACAGGGTTTCCTACGAGCAGTACTTC.

The V gene is TRBV9, the J gene TRBJ2-3; 8 positions agree with TRBD2. The CDR3 is 15 residues long. With V trimmed by 0 bases and J by 1 base, 1 base remained unmatched. Looked up from germline, CDR1 is SGDLS and CDR2 is YYNGEE. CDR3 sequence: CASSVAGGRTDTQYF. CDR3 DNA sequence: TGTGCCAGCAGCGTAGCGGGAGGGCGCACAGATACGCAGTATTTT.

The chain joins TRBV6-1 to TRBJ2-2; possibly TRBD1 for D (6 bases). The CDR3 length is 13 residues. Between the trimmed V and J ends, which lost 7 bases and 5 bases, there was a span of 11 bases. Germline lookup yields CDR1 MNHNS and CDR2 SASEGT. The CDR3 spells CASNRVKTGELFF. CDR3 coding DNA: TGTGCCAGCAACAGGGTGAAAACCGGGGAGCTGTTTTTT.

This chain joins TRBV29-1 and TRBJ2-3, with a tentative D call TRBD2 (6 bases). V was cut by 8 bases and J by 4 bases, with 22 bases left in between. The CDR3 is 15 amino acids. The germline V gene has CDR1 SQVTM and CDR2 ANQGSEA. The CDR3 region has the DNA TGCAGCCACGCGGGGCGTTCTCAGGGACCAGATACGCAGTATTTT. This encodes CSHAGRSQGPDTQYF.

V is TRBV9 and J is TRBJ2-1; 11 nucleotides agree with TRBD2. Trimming cost V 3 bases and J 8 bases; bases outside gene matches: 7. This CDR3 contains 15 residues. Germline assignment: CDR1 SGDLS and CDR2 YYNGEE. CDR3 residues: CASSAASGRMYEQFF. DNA for the CDR3: TGTGCCAGCAGCGCCGCTAGCGGGAGGATGTATGAGCAGTTCTTC.

This clone was seen just once. The chain employs TRBV10-2 and TRBJ2-1, with 11 nucleotides matching TRBD2. The CDR3 runs 17 residues. Germline V lookup: CDR1 WSHSY, CDR2 SAAADI. Trimming at V came to 4 bases and at J to 4 bases, leaving 9 bases not matched to a gene. CDR3 nucleotide sequence: TGCGCCAGCAGTGGACCCCAGGGACTAGCGGATTACAATGAGCAGTTCTTC. It encodes CASSGPQGLADYNEQFF.

J is TRBJ1-1 and V is TRBV9, with a tentative D call TRBD1 (5 bases). Deletions cut 2 bases from V and 5 bases from J, with 10 bases between. The CDR3 loop spans 13 amino acids. Per germline, CDR1 SGDLS and CDR2 YYNGEE. CDR3 loop: CASSVSQGTEAFF. For the CDR3, the DNA is TGTGCCAGCAGCGTCAGTCAGGGAACTGAAGCTTTCTTT.

The CDR3 loop is CASIGRETQYF. The CDR3, as DNA: TGTGCCAGCATTGGGAGAGAGACCCAGTACTTC. J is TRBJ2-5 and V is TRBV6-5, with a tentative D call TRBD2 (5 bases). The CDR3 covers 11 residues. The V end lost 7 bases, the J end lost 4 bases, and 7 bases lay between the germline ends. From germline, CDR1 is MNHEY and CDR2 SVGAGI.

The chain carries TRBV21-1 and TRBJ2-7; TRBD1 is the table's D call, not checked against the DNA. TRBV21-1 is noted as a pseudogene. The CDR3 length is 19 residues. The CDR3: CASSKASKSATGGSYEQYF. The CDR3 nucleotides are TGTGCCAGCAGCAAAGCTTCTAAGTCAGCGACAGGGGGCTCCTACGAGCAGTACTTC.

V is TRBV10-3 and J is TRBJ2-3; D not resolved. CDR3 length: 15 residues. V was pared by 4 bases and J by 1 base, with 12 bases between. CDR1 ENHRY and CDR2 SYGVKD come from the germline V gene. The CDR3 is CAISARGGGTDTQYF. The CDR3 DNA reads TGTGCCATCAGTGCTAGAGGCGGAGGCACAGATACGCAGTATTTT.

The chain joins TRBV7-8 to TRBJ2-7; 10 bases line up with TRBD1. Germline V gene data show CDR1 as SGHVS and CDR2 as FQNEAQ. The CDR3 length is 15 residues. The V segment lost 0 bases and the J segment 7 bases; nucleotides outside the gene matches: 6. The CDR3 DNA reads as TGTGCCAGCAGCTTAGCGTTGGACAGGGGGTGGGAGCAGTACTTC. Protein: CASSLALDRGWEQYF.

The chain recombines TRBV5-1 with TRBJ1-2; 9 bases are a match to TRBD1. The J segment lost 7 bases and the V segment lost 2 bases, leaving 3 bases of the junction unmatched. CDR3 size: 13 residues. CDR1 and CDR2 (germline): SGHRS, YFSETQ. CDR3 sequence (DNA): TGCGCCAGCAGCTTACAGGGGGCTGGTGGCTACACCTTC. Residues: CASSLQGAGGYTF.

The chain combines TRBV30 with TRBJ2-2; 9 bases are a match to TRBD2. The CDR3 has 16 residues. Trimming cost V 3 bases and J 3 bases; bases outside gene matches: 8. Germline V gives CDR1 GTSNPN, CDR2 SVGIG (reference sequence). CDR3 protein: CAWSRTSGRYTGELFF. The DNA of the CDR3 is TGTGCCTGGAGCCGAACTAGCGGGCGGTACACCGGGGAGCTGTTTTTT.

The gene calls are TRBV13 and TRBJ2-7; D may be TRBD2 (5 bases). Germline V gives CDR1 PRHDT, CDR2 FYEKMQ (reference sequence). V was trimmed by 1 base and J by 0 bases, leaving 13 bases between them. The CDR3 totals 16 residues. The CDR3 loop is CASSLVASRDSYEQYF. In DNA, the CDR3 is TGTGCCAGCAGCTTAGTAGCGTCTCGAGACTCCTACGAGCAGTACTTC.

J is TRBJ1-1 and V is TRBV5-1; the D is unclear. The CDR3 totals 14 residues. Trimming removed 0 bases at V and 2 bases at J, with 8 bases between. Germline V gene data show CDR1 as SGHRS and CDR2 as YFSETQ. In DNA form, the CDR3 reads TGCGCCAGCAGCTTGGGCCAGATTAACACTGAAGCTTTCTTT. Protein: CASSLGQINTEAFF.

Only one count was recorded for this clone. The CDR3 DNA follows: TGTGCCAGCAGCTTGGGACGACTAGCGGCCTCGGATGAGCAGTTCTTC. Translation: CASSLGRLAASDEQFF. This rearrangement joins TRBV5-4 to TRBJ2-1; TRBD2 agrees at 9 bases. The germline gives CDR1 SGHNT, CDR2 YYREEE (reference sequence). V was pared by 0 bases and J by 8 bases, with 9 bases of the junction left unmatched. CDR3 length: 16 residues.

The chain has TRBV19 and TRBJ1-4; the match to TRBD1 covers 9 bases. The V and J ends lost 5 bases and 8 bases, in that order; junction bases with no gene match: 9. The CDR3 length is 15 residues. Germline lookup yields CDR1 LNHDA and CDR2 SQIVND (reference sequence). CDR3 nucleotide sequence: TGTGCCAGTAGTCTACAACAGGGGGCTCAGGAAAAACTGTTTTTT. Its protein product is CASSLQQGAQEKLFF.

The chain uses TRBV4-1 and TRBJ2-1; no clear D. The CDR3 spans 18 residues. V shed 3 bases and J shed 0 bases, with 18 bases lying between them. Looked up from germline, CDR1 is MGHRA and CDR2 is YSYEKL. CDR3 amino acids: CASSHPPDGGSSYNEQFF. The CDR3 bases are TGCGCCAGCAGCCACCCCCCAGACGGCGGTAGCTCCTACAATGAGCAGTTCTTC.

The CDR3 bases are TGTGCCAGCAGCTTAACCCTCACCGGGGAGCTGTTTTTT. Translating it yields CASSLTLTGELFF. V usage is TRBV7-3 and J usage is TRBJ2-2; D gene uncertain. The CDR3 length is 13 residues. CDR1 is SGHTA, CDR2 FQGTGA, per germline. Trimming removed 0 bases at V and 4 bases at J, with 3 bases between. Full variable domain (remainder filled in from reference TRBV7-3 and TRBJ2-2): GAGVSQTPSNKVTEKGKYVELRCDPISGHTALYWYRQSLGQGPEFLIYFQGTGAADDSGLPNDRFFAVRPEGSVSTLKIQRTERGDSAVYLCASSLTLTGELFFGEGSRLTVL.

J is TRBJ2-2 and V is TRBV5-1; 12 bases map to TRBD1. This CDR3 is built from 17 residues. The junction had 11 bases not matched to a gene; V was cut back by 4 bases and J by 7 bases. Germline V gene sequence: CDR1 SGHRS, CDR2 YFSETQ. The CDR3 region is CASSPMGQGAPSGELFF. CDR3 in DNA: TGCGCCAGCAGCCCGATGGGACAGGGGGCGCCGAGCGGGGAGCTGTTTTTT. The full variable domain, in which reference TRBV5-1 and TRBJ2-2 provide the parts outside the CDR3, is KAGVTQTPRYLIKTRGQQVTLSCSPISGHRSVSWYQQTPGQGLQFLFEYFSETQRNKGNFPGRFSGRQFSNSRSEMNVSTLELGDSALYLCASSPMGQGAPSGELFFGEGSRLTVL.

The rearrangement uses TRBV4-1 and TRBJ2-1, with TRBD1 as a possible D gene (7 bases). The CDR3 runs to 18 residues. Germline V CDR1 and CDR2: MGHRA, YSYEKL. Trimming cost V 0 bases and J 4 bases, with 19 bases left between them. The CDR3 DNA is TGCGCCAGCAGCCAAGAAACCGGGGGACAGCTCATATACAATGAGCAGTTCTTC. This gives the protein CASSQETGGQLIYNEQFF.

This clone appeared once. The CDR3 bases are TGTGCCAGCAGGGGCGTCGATCAGCCCCAGCATTTT. Translated, it gives CASRGVDQPQHF. The chain has TRBV28 and TRBJ1-5; D is unresolved. The germline V gene encodes CDR1 MDHEN and CDR2 SYDVKM. This CDR3 is built from 12 residues. V gave up 6 bases and J gave up 5 bases, with 8 bases separating them.

The rearrangement links TRBV27 to TRBJ2-7; 7 nucleotides agree with TRBD2. After removal of 3 bases from V and 4 bases from J, the junction contained 3 bases not matched to a gene. The germline CDR1 and CDR2 sequences are MNHEY and SMNVEV (reference sequence). This CDR3 comprises 13 residues. CDR3 loop: CASSFPGGYEQYF. The CDR3 coding sequence is TGTGCCAGCAGTTTTCCGGGAGGATACGAGCAGTACTTC.